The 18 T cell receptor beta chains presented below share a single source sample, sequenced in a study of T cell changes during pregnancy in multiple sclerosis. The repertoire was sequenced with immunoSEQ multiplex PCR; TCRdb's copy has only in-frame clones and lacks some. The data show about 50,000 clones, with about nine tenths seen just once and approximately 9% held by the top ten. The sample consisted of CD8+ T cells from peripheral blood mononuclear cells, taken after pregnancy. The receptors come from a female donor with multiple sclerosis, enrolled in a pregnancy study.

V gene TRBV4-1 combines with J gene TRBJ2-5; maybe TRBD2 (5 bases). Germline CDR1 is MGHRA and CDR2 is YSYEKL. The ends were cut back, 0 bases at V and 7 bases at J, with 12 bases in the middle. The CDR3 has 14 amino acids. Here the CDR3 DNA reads TGCGCCAGCAGCCAAGAAGGAGGCCGGGGGACCCAGTACTTC. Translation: CASSQEGGRGTQYF.

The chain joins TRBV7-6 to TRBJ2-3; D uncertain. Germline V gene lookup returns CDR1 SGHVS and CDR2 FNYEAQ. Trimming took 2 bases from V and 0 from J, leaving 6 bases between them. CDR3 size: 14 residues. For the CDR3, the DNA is TGTGCCAGCAGCTTACTGGGCAGCACAGATACGCAGTATTTT. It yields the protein CASSLLGSTDTQYF. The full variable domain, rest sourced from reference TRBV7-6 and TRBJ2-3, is GAGVSQSPRYKVTKRGQDVALRCDPISGHVSLYWYRQALGQGPEFLTYFNYEAQQDKSGLPNDRFSAERPEGSISTLTIQRTEQRDSAMYRCASSLLGSTDTQYFGPGTRLTVL.

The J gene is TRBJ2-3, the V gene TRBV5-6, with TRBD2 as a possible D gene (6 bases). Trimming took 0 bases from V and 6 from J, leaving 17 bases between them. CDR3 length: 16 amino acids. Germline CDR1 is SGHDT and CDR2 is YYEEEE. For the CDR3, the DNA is TGTGCCAGCAGCTTGGGGCTAGCTGCGGGAAAGGATACGCAGTATTTT. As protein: CASSLGLAAGKDTQYF.

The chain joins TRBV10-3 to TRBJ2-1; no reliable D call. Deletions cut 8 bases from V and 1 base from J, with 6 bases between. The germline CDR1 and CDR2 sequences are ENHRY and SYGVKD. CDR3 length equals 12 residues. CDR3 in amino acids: CAIRSSYNEQFF. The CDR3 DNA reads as TGTGCCATCCGGTCGTCCTACAATGAGCAGTTCTTC.

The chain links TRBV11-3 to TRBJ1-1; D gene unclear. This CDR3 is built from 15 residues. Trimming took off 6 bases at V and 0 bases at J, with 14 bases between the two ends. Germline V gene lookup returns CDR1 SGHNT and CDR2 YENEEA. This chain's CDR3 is CASRPSGGMNTEAFF. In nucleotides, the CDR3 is TGTGCCAGCAGACCCTCCGGAGGGATGAACACTGAAGCTTTCTTT.

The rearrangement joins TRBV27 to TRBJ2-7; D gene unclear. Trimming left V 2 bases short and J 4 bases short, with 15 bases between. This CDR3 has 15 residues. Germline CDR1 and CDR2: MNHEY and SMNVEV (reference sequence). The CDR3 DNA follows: TGTGCCAGCAGTTTAAGAGGTCTCAACTCTTACGAGCAGTACTTC. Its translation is CASSLRGLNSYEQYF.

The CDR3 is CASSWDYGTGELFF. CDR3 DNA sequence: TGTGCCAGCAGCTGGGACTACGGCACCGGGGAGCTGTTTTTT. The V gene is TRBV11-2, the J gene TRBJ2-2; TRBD2 matches at 7 bases. CDR1 is SGHAT and CDR2 is FQNNGV in the germline V gene. CDR3 size: 14 residues. Losses at the gene ends were 4 bases for V and 4 bases for J; bases not matched to a gene: 3.

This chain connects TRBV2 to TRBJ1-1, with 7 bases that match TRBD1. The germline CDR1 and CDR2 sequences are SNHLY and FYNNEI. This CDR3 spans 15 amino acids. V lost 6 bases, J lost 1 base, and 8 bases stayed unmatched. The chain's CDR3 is CASRARQGTNTEAFF. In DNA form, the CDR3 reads TGTGCCAGCAGAGCCCGACAGGGTACGAACACTGAAGCTTTCTTT.

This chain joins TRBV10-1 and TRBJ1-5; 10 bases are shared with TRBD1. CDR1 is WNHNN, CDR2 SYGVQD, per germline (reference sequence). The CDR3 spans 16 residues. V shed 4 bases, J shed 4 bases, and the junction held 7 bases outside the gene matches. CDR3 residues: CASSGSGTGANQPQHF. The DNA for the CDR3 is TGCGCCAGCAGTGGATCCGGGACAGGGGCTAATCAGCCCCAGCATTTT.

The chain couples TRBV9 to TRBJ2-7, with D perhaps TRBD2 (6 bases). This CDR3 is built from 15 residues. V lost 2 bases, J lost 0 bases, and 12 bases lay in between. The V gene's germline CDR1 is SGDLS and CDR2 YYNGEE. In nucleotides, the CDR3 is TGTGCCAGCAGCGTGGGATTCGGGAGCTCCTACGAGCAGTACTTC. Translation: CASSVGFGSSYEQYF.

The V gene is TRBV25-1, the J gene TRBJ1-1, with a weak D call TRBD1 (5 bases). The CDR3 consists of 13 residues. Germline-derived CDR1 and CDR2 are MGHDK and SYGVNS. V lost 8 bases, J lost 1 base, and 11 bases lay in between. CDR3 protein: CASDRDGNTEAFF. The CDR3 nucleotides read TGTGCCAGCGACAGAGATGGGAACACTGAAGCTTTCTTT.

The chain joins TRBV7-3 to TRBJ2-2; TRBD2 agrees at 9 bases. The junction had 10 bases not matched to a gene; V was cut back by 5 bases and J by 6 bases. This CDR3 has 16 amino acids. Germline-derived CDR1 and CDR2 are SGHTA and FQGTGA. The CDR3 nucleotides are TGTGCCAGCAGCGCCCCGAGGGTAGCGGGGGCCGGGGAGCTGTTTTTT. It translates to CASSAPRVAGAGELFF.

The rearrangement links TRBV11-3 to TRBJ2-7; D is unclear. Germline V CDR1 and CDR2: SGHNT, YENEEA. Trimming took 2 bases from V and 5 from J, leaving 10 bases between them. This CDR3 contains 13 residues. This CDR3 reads CASSLYDTDEQYF. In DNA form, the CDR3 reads TGTGCCAGCAGCTTATACGACACGGACGAGCAGTACTTC.

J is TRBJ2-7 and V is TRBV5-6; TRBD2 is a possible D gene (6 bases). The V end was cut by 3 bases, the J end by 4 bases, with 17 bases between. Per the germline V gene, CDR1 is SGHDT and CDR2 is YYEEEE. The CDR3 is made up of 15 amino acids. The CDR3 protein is CASSYLTGRRYEQYF. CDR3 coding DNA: TGTGCCAGCAGCTACCTTACCGGGAGAAGGTACGAGCAGTACTTC.

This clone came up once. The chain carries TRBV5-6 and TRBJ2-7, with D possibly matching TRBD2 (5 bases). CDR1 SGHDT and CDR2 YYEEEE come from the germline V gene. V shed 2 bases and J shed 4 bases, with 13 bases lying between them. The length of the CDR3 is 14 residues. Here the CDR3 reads CASSFGTSRYEQYF. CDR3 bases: TGTGCCAGCAGCTTCGGTACTAGTAGGTACGAGCAGTACTTC.

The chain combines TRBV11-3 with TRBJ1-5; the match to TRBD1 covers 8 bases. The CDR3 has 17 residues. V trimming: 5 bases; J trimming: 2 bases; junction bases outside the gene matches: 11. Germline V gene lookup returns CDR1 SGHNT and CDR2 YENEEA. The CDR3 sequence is CASSEYRRDRCNQPQHF. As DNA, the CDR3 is TGTGCCAGCAGCGAATATAGAAGGGACAGGTGCAATCAGCCCCAGCATTTT.

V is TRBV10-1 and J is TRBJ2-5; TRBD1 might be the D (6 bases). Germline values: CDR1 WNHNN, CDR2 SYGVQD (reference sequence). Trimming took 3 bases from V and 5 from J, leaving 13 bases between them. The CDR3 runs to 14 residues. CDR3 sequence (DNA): TGCGCCAGCAGTGAAGGACAGTCAGGGGAGACCCAGTACTTC. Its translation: CASSEGQSGETQYF.

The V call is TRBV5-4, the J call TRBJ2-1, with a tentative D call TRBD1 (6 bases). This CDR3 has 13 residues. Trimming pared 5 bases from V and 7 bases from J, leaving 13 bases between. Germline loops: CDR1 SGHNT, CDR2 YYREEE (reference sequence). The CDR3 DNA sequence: TGTGCCAGCAGTGGACAGATAGGGAATGAGCAGTTCTTC. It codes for CASSGQIGNEQFF.